Below are 21 T cell receptor beta chains sequenced from a single sample in a study of T cell responses to AZD1222 COVID-19 vaccine. The table came from immunoSEQ multiplex PCR; TCRdb's copy has only in-frame clones and leaves some out. This sample has more than 85,000 clones, with about 87% found just once. The sequencing here drew on peripheral blood, taken on day 0 of AZD1222 vaccination. These receptor sequences come from an adult in good health.

The V gene is TRBV6-5, the J gene TRBJ2-1; weak D call: TRBD2 (6 bases). V lost 4 bases and J 2 bases, leaving 12 bases between the germline ends. The germline CDR1 and CDR2 sequences are MNHEY and SVGAGI. The CDR3 is 15 amino acids. The CDR3 here is CASSFTSSPYNEQFF. In DNA form, the CDR3 reads TGTGCCAGCAGTTTCACTAGCTCCCCCTACAATGAGCAGTTCTTC.

Only a few counts were recorded for this clone. The V and J genes are TRBV27 and TRBJ1-5, with D tentatively TRBD1 (6 bases). This CDR3 comprises 12 residues. Trimming left V 6 bases short and J 6 bases short, with 9 bases between. Germline CDR1 reads MNHEY; CDR2 reads SMNVEV (reference sequence). CDR3: CASRGGSQPQHF. CDR3 DNA sequence: TGTGCCAGCAGAGGGGGAAGTCAGCCCCAGCATTTT.

The chain recombines TRBV5-1 with TRBJ1-1, with 7 bases lining up with TRBD1. Germline values: CDR1 SGHRS, CDR2 YFSETQ. This CDR3 region has 18 residues. V was clipped by 6 bases and J by 1 base; unmatched bases: 18. CDR3 amino acids: CASTKSTTGLKANTEAFF. CDR3 nucleotide sequence: TGCGCCAGCACGAAATCGACGACAGGGTTGAAGGCGAACACTGAAGCTTTCTTT.

This chain joins TRBV9 and TRBJ1-2, with TRBD1 as a possible D gene (5 bases). The length of the CDR3 is 15 residues. V was trimmed by 5 bases and J by 4 bases, leaving 18 bases between them. CDR1 and CDR2 from the germline V gene are SGDLS and YYNGEE. CDR3 DNA sequence: TGTGCCAGCAGAGCCCCCGGGACGGAGGGCTATGGCTACACCTTC. Its protein product is CASRAPGTEGYGYTF.

The chain links TRBV6-5 to TRBJ1-2; TRBD1 matches at 8 bases. Germline CDR1 is MNHEY and CDR2 is SVGAGI. With 4 bases clipped from V and 2 bases from J, the junction kept 3 bases outside the gene matches. This CDR3 spans 14 amino acids. The CDR3 region is CASSWDRMNYGYTF. The CDR3 nucleotides read TGTGCCAGCAGTTGGGACAGGATGAACTATGGCTACACCTTC.

This clone showed up just once. The V call is TRBV30, the J call TRBJ2-7, with D perhaps TRBD1 (6 bases). This CDR3 contains 14 residues. Germline V lookup: CDR1 GTSNPN, CDR2 SVGIG (reference sequence). The V end lost 5 bases, the J end lost 3 bases, and 17 bases lay between the germline ends. The CDR3 DNA follows: TGTGCCTGGGCTCGCGAGACAGGAGTCTACGAGCAGTACTTC. It translates to CAWARETGVYEQYF. Full variable domain (missing parts from reference TRBV30 and TRBJ2-7): SQTIHQWPATLVQPVGSPLSLECTVEGTSNPNLYWYRQAAGRGLQLLFYSVGIGQISSEVPQNLSASRPQDRQFILSSKKLLLSDSGFYLCAWARETGVYEQYFGPGTRLTVT.

V usage is TRBV24-1 and J usage is TRBJ1-1; possible D gene TRBD1, 6 bases. CDR1 is KGHDR and CDR2 is SFDVKD in the germline V gene. V lost 2 bases and J lost 10, with 16 bases in between. The CDR3 runs 14 residues. The CDR3 region has the DNA TGTGCCACCAGTGATTCCCGGGACACCGGGGGAGCTTTCTTT. Translation: CATSDSRDTGGAFF.

The rearrangement joins TRBV27 to TRBJ2-3; perhaps TRBD2 as D (5 bases). CDR3 size: 16 residues. With 3 bases removed from V and 1 base from J, the gap between germline ends came to 14 bases. Looked up from germline, CDR1 is MNHEY and CDR2 is SMNVEV (reference sequence). This CDR3 is CASSFSAVIRTDTQYF. CDR3 in DNA: TGTGCCAGCAGTTTCTCAGCGGTCATACGCACAGATACGCAGTATTTT.

The rearrangement links TRBV27 to TRBJ1-4; maybe TRBD1 (5 bases). Trimming shortened V by 4 bases and J by 8 bases, and 14 bases separated the two germline ends. The germline V gene has CDR1 MNHEY and CDR2 SMNVEV (reference sequence). The CDR3 has 14 amino acids. The CDR3 DNA follows: TGTGCCAGCAGTTCCCAGGGTCCAGGAGAAAAACTGTTTTTT. Translated, it gives CASSSQGPGEKLFF.

The V and J genes are TRBV5-1 and TRBJ2-3; D is unclear. In germline, CDR1 is SGHRS, CDR2 YFSETQ. The CDR3 contains 12 residues. Trimming pared 5 bases from V and 5 bases from J, leaving 9 bases between. CDR3 region: CASSFGRDTQYF. The CDR3 bases are TGCGCCAGCAGTTTTGGGCGAGATACGCAGTATTTT.

CDR3 in DNA: TGTGCCAGCAGTGAATGGATTGGGTATGGCTACACCTTC. The encoded protein is CASSEWIGYGYTF. The chain uses TRBV2 and TRBJ1-2; D is undetermined. Trimming took 2 bases from V and 5 from J, leaving 9 bases between them. The CDR3 has 13 residues. Per germline, CDR1 SNHLY and CDR2 FYNNEI.

This clone was seen once. The chain is built from TRBV15 and TRBJ2-5; 11 bases fit TRBD1. Germline assignment: CDR1 LNHNV and CDR2 YYDKDF (reference sequence). The CDR3 contains 15 residues. With V trimmed by 2 bases and J by 4 bases, 3 bases remained unmatched. CDR3 sequence: CATSRKGTGGETQYF. DNA for the CDR3: TGTGCCACCAGCAGAAAAGGGACAGGGGGAGAGACCCAGTACTTC.

In the case of this clone: Given the absence of the conserved phenylalanine or tryptophan at the CDR3 end, a read error is likely. It is unclear where the CDR3 begins or ends on the DNA, so no DNA is shown, and the CDR3 is as TCRdb lists it. V is TRBV10-2 and J is TRBJ1-1. Per the germline V gene, CDR1 is WSHSY and CDR2 is SAAADI. The CDR3 is 13 residues long, ends included. CDR3 amino acids: CASSESTRGERLG.

Turning to this clone: This sample includes further DNA sequences coding for the same CDR3. The gene calls are TRBV18 and TRBJ1-1; 9 bases map to TRBD1. In germline, CDR1 is KGHSH, CDR2 LQKENI. J gave up 1 base and V 5 bases, and 2 bases lay outside the gene matches. The CDR3 sequence is 14 residues long. Written as DNA, the CDR3 is TGTGCCAGCTCATTACAGGGGGCGAACACTGAAGCTTTCTTT. The encoded protein is CASSLQGANTEAFF.

This clone was found once. V is TRBV7-9 and J is TRBJ1-5; no firm D call. From germline, CDR1 is SEHNR and CDR2 FQNEAQ (reference sequence). The CDR3 has 15 amino acids. V was pared by 5 bases and J by 0 bases, with 11 bases between. This chain's CDR3 is CASSDVRNSNQPQHF. The CDR3 DNA reads as TGTGCCAGCAGCGATGTCCGGAATAGCAATCAGCCCCAGCATTTT.

The chain couples TRBV7-2 to TRBJ2-3; D remains unclear. Looked up from germline, CDR1 is SGHTA and CDR2 is FQGNSA. The CDR3 is 13 residues long. V was shortened by 4 bases and J by 6 bases, with 11 bases between the two germline ends. CDR3 amino acids: CASSSDRSDTQYF. Written as DNA, the CDR3 is TGTGCCAGCAGCTCGGATAGGTCCGATACGCAGTATTTT. Full variable domain (outside the CDR3, taken from reference TRBV7-2 and TRBJ2-3): GAGVSQSPSNKVTEKGKDVELRCDPISGHTALYWYRQSLGQGLEFLIYFQGNSAPDKSGLPSDRFSAERTGGSVSTLTIQRTQQEDSAVYLCASSSDRSDTQYFGPGTRLTVL.

In regard to this clone: Other DNA sequences within the sample encode an identical CDR3. This chain connects TRBV5-6 to TRBJ2-7; 7 bases map to TRBD1. Trimming cost V 1 base and J 1 base; bases outside gene matches: 2. The CDR3 contains 14 residues. Germline CDR1 and CDR2: SGHDT and YYEEEE. This chain's CDR3 is CASSLQGDSYEQYF. In DNA, the CDR3 is TGTGCCAGCAGCTTGCAGGGGGATTCCTACGAGCAGTACTTC.

In this sample, this clone turned up once. The chain uses TRBV27 and TRBJ1-3; D unclear. CDR1 and CDR2 (germline): MNHEY, SMNVEV (reference sequence). The CDR3 totals 15 residues. V lost 4 bases, J lost 0 bases, and 10 bases lay in between. CDR3 sequence (DNA): TGTGCCAGCAGTTCTCACTTTAGCTCTGGAAACACCATATATTTT. Translation: CASSSHFSSGNTIYF.

The rearrangement uses TRBV20-1 and TRBJ2-7; D gene uncertain. The CDR3 spans 13 residues. Between the trimmed V and J ends, which lost 3 bases and 2 bases, there was a span of 11 bases. Germline-derived CDR1 and CDR2 are DFQATT and SNEGSKA (reference sequence). CDR3 in DNA: TGCAGTGCTAGTCACGGGCAGACCTACGAGCAGTACTTC. Translated: CSASHGQTYEQYF.

The chain joins TRBV12-3 or TRBV12-4 to TRBJ2-7, with a weak D call TRBD2 (5 bases). V lost 4 bases and J 2 bases, leaving 9 bases between the germline ends. The CDR3 covers 13 residues. The CDR3 protein is CASSWTGTYEQYF. The CDR3 bases are TGTGCCAGCAGTTGGACGGGGACCTACGAGCAGTACTTC.

This clone showed up just once. V and J are TRBV24-1 and TRBJ2-1; D is possibly TRBD2 (5 bases). V was pared by 7 bases and J by 6 bases, with 12 bases between. This CDR3 has 13 amino acids. Germline V gene data show CDR1 as KGHDR and CDR2 as SFDVKD. The CDR3 sequence: CATSRGAANEQFF. For the CDR3, the DNA is TGTGCCACCAGCCGAGGAGCGGCCAATGAGCAGTTCTTC.